This record covers a single T cell receptor beta chain. The antigen is undetermined. The sample belongs to a study of cytomegalovirus exposure and HLA in healthy donors. About the research overall: The 666 first-cohort repertoires shared a platform with the approximately 130 validation repertoires, as reported in a later analysis.

Study conclusions and caveats: As was reported, the classifier diagnosed cytomegalovirus status with high specificity and sensitivity. Researchers counted 164 TCR beta chains as cytomegalovirus-associated. Subsequent analysis of the 120 or so validation repertoires found a tendency for first-cohort TCR clusters to co-occur.

The CDR3 has 13 amino acids. The germline V gene has CDR1 SGHDT and CDR2 YYEEEE. V lost 5 bases and J lost 5, with 13 bases in between. Assay used: immunoSEQ multiplex PCR; TCRdb lists only in-frame clones, some missing. This table has under 85,000 clones, less than 95% appearing once. This TCR was recovered from a woman aged 18-30 years in good health and CMV-seropositive. V and J are TRBV5-6 and TRBJ2-5, with D tentatively TRBD2 (5 bases). The sequenced sample was PBMCs. The CDR3 loop is CASRSREWETQYF. CDR3 DNA sequence: TGTGCCAGCAGAAGTAGGGAGTGGGAGACCCAGTACTTC.